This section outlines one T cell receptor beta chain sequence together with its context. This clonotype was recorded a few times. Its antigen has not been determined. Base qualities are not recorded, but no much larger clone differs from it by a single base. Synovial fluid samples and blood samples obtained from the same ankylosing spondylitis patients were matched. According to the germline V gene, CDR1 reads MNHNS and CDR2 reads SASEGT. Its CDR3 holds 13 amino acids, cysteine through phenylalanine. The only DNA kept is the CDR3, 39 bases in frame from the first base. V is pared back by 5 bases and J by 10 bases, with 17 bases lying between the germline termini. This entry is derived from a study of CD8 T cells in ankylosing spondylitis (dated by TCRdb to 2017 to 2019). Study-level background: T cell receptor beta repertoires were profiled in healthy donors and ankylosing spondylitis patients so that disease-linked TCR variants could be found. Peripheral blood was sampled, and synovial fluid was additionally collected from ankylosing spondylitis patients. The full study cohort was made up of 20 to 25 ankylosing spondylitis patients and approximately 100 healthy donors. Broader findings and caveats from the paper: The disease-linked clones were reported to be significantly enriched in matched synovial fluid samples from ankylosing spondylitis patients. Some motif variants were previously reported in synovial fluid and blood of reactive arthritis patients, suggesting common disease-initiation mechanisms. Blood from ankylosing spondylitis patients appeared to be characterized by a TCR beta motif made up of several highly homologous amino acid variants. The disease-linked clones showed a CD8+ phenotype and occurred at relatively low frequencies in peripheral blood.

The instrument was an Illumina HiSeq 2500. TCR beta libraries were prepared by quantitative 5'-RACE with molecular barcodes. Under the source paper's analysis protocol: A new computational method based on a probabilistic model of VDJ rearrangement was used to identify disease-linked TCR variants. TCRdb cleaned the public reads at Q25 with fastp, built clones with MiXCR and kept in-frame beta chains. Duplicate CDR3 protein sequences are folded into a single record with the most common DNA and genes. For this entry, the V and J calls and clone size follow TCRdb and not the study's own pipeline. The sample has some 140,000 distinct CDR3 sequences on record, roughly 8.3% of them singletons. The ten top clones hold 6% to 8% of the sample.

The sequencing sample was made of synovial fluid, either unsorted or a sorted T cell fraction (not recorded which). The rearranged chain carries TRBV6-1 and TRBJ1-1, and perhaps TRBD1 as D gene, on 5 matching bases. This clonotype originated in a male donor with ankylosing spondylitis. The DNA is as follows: TGTGCCAGCAGTCTCGCGGGCGGGGGACGAGCTTTCTTT. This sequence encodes CASSLAGGGRAFF.